This TCR beta chain was recorded in a study of T cells after yellow fever vaccination. The 5'RACE template-switching step produced TCR cDNA and added a universal primer site and UMIs. TCRdb independently ran MiXCR on the 5' RACE reads; one entry per CDR3 protein. The repertoire holds hundreds of thousands of distinct CDR3 sequences, with approximately 13% as singletons. Between the trimmed V and J ends, which lost 0 bases and 3 bases, there was a span of 17 bases. This CDR3 region has 16 residues. Germline V CDR1 and CDR2: GTSNPN, SVGIG (reference sequence). This receptor was identified in a man younger than 45 who received the YFV17D yellow fever vaccine. The sample here was PBMCs, taken on the day of the yellow fever booster vaccination. The rearrangement links TRBV30 to TRBJ1-1; D perhaps matches TRBD1 (6 bases). The CDR3 loop reads CAWSVDIGTTHTEAFF. In nucleotides, the CDR3 is TGTGCCTGGAGTGTCGACATCGGGACAACTCACACTGAAGCTTTCTTT.